This TCR beta chain is drawn from a study of blood T cell repertoires in COVID-19 (dated by TCRdb to 2020 to 2022). About the full investigation: Samples from collaborators originated in the United States, Italy and Spain and spanned both the acute and convalescent phases of COVID-19. The prospective study material was composed of cDNA or gDNA derived from T cells, B-cell-depleted T cells, or PBMCs. Subjects who had been exposed to COVID-19, were actively infected with it, or had recovered from it provided the deeply sampled blood TCRbeta repertoires that made up the dataset. The repertoires were made available in a free public database intended to serve as a resource for research on the immune response to SARS-CoV-2. The samples were drawn from the first 160 participants of the ongoing ImmuneRACE study and from some 1,300 subjects provided by 6 global collaborators. A de-identified subject ID, COVID-19 status, age in years and sex were almost always included in the sample metadata. Where available, HLA class I and class II types were taken from metadata supplied by the sample provider and were not determined by assay-based typing.

In regard to this clone: What antigen it recognizes has not been identified. The sample holds no much larger clone one base away, and base qualities are not on file.

After removal of 2 bases from V and 2 bases from J, the junction retains 5 bases not matched to a gene. Based on the germline V gene, the CDR1 and CDR2 sequences are MGHRA and YSYEKL. The CDR3 goes from the cysteine to the phenylalanine over 16 residues. Solely the CDR3 DNA is kept, with 48 bases framed from the first base. Overall study results and their limits: The quantity of clinical and demographic metadata differed by source and by participant and was supplied without curation.

Whole blood was collected in K2EDTA tubes by collaborating institutions according to the institutions' own protocols. For TCRbeta analysis, collaborators shipped samples as frozen whole blood, isolated PBMCs, or DNA extracted from either of those sample types. TCRbeta CDR3 regions were amplified from genomic DNA using the immunoSEQ Assay, a bias-controlled multiplex PCR. The authors' pipeline ran thus. The number of nucleated cells in each sample was estimated by amplification of reference gene primers within the assay. To quantify the absolute abundance of each unique TCRbeta CDR3 rearrangement, sequence reads were collapsed and filtered. Productive Simpson clonality was computed per sample as the square root of Simpson's diversity index over productive rearrangements. Sourced from immuneACCESS, this table was stored by TCRdb with only in-frame sequences that have V and J called. A share of the clones is absent; for the studies checked, an unresolved V gene accounts for under half, and the remainder has no known explanation. V and J calls and clone size are as listed in that table; D and trimming were resolved from the DNA. Within this sample are approximately 46,000 clones, with under 95% of them counted one time only. Approximately 5.9% of the sample belongs to the ten largest clones.

Recombination linked TRBV4-1 to TRBJ2-7, with 11 junctional bases fitting TRBD2. Sequencing was done on a sample of peripheral blood. The sequence derives from an older man with active COVID-19. The nucleotides are TGCGCCAGCAGCCAACAACTAGCGGGGGTCCCCTACGAGCAGTACTTC. Its protein reads: CASSQQLAGVPYEQYF.